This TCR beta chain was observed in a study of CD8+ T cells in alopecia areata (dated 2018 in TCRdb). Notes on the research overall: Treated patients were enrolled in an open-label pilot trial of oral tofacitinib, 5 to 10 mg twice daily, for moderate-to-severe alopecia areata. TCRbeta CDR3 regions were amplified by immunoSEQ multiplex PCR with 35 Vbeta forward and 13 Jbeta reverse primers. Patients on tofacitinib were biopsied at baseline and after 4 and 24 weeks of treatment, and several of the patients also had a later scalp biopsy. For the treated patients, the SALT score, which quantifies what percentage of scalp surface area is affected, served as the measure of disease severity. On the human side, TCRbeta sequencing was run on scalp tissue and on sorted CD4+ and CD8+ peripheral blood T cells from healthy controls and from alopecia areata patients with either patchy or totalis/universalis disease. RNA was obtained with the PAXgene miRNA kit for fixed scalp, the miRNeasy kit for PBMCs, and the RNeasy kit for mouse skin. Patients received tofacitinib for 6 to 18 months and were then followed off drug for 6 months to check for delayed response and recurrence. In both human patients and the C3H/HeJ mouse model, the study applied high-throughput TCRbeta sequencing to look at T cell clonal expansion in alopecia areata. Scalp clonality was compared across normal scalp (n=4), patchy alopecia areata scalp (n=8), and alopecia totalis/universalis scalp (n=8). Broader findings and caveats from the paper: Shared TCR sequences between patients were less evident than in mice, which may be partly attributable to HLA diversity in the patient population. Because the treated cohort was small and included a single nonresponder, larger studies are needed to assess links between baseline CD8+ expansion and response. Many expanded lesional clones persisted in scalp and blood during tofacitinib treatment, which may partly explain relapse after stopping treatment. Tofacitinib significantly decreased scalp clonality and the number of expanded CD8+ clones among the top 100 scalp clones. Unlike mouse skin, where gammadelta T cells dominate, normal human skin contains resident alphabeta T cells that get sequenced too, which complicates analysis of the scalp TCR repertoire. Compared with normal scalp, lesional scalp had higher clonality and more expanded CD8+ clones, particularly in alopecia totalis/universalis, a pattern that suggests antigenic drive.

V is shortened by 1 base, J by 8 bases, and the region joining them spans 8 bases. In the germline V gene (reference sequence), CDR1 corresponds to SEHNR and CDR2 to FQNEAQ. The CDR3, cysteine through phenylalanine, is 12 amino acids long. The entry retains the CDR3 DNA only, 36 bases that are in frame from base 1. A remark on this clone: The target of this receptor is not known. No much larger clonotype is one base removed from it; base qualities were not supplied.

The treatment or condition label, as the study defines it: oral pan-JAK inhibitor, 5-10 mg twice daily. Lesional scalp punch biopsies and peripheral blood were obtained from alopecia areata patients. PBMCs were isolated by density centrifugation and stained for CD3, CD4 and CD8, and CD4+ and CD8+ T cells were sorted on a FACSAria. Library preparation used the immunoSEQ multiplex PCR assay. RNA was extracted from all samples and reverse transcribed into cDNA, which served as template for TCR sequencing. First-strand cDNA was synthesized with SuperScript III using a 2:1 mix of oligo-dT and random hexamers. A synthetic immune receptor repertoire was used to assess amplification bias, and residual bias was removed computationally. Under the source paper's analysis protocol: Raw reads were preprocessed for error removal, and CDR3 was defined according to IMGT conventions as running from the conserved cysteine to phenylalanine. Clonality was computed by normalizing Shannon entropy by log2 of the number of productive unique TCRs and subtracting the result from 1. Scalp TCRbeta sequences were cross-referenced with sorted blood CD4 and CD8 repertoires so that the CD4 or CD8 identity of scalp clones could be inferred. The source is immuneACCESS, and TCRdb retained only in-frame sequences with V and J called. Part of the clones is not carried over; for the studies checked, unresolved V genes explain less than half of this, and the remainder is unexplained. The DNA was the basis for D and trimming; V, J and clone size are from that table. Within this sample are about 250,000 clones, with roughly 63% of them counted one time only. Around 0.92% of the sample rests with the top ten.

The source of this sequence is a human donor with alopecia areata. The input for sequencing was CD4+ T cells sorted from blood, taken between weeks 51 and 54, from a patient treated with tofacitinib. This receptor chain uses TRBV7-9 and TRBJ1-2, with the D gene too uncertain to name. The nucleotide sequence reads TGTGCCAGCAGCTTAGAGGTCCAGGGCTACACCTTC. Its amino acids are CASSLEVQGYTF.